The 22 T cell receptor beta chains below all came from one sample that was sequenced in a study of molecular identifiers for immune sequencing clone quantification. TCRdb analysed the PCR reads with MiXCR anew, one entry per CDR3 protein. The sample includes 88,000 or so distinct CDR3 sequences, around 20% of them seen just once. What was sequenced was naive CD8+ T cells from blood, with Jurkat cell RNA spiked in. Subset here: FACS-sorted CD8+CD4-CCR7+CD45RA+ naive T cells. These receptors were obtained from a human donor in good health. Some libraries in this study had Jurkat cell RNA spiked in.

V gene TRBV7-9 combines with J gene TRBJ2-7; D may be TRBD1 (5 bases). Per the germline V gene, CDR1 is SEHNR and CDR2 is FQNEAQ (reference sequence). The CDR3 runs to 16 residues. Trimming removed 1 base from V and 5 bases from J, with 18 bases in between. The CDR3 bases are TGTGCCAGCAGCTTAGTTGAGGCAGGGCGTCGCGACGAGCAGTACTTC. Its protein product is CASSLVEAGRRDEQYF.

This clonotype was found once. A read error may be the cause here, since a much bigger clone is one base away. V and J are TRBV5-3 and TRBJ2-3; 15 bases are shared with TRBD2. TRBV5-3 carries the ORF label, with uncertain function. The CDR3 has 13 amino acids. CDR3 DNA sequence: TGTTGTACCGGGACTAGCGGGGGGCCTGCGCAGTATTTT. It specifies CCTGTSGGPAQYF.

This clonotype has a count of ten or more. Here the CDR3 DNA reads TGTGCCAGCAGCGTAGAGGACGGACCCTCCTACGAGCAGTACTTC. Translating it yields CASSVEDGPSYEQYF. V gene TRBV9 combines with J gene TRBJ2-7; D not certain. Per germline, CDR1 SGDLS and CDR2 YYNGEE. V was clipped by 0 bases and J by 0 bases, with 10 bases between them. This CDR3 has 15 residues.

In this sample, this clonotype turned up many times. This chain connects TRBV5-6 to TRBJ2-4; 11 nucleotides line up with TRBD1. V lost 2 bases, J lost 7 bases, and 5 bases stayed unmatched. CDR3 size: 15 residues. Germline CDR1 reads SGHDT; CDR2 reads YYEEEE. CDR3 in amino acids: CASSLGQGAFNIQYF. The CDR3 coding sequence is TGTGCCAGCAGCTTAGGACAGGGGGCGTTCAACATTCAGTACTTC.

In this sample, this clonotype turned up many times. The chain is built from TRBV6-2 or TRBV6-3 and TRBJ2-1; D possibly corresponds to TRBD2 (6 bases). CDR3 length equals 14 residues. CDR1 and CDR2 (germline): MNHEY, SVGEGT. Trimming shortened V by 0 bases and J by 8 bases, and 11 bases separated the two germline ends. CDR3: CASSYSSEGDEQFF. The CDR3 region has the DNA TGTGCCAGCAGTTACTCGTCGGAGGGCGATGAGCAGTTCTTC.

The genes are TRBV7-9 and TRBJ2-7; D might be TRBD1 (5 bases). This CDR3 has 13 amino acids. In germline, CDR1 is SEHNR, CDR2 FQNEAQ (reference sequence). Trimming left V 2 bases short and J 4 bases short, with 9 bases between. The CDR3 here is CASSLISGYEQYF. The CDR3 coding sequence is TGTGCCAGCAGCTTAATATCAGGGTACGAGCAGTACTTC.

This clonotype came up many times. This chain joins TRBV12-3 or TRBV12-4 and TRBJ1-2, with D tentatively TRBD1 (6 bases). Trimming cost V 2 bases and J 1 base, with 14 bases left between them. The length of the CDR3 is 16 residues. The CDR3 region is CASSLMLDSRNYGYTF. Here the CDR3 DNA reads TGTGCCAGCAGTTTAATGCTGGACAGCCGTAACTATGGCTACACCTTC.

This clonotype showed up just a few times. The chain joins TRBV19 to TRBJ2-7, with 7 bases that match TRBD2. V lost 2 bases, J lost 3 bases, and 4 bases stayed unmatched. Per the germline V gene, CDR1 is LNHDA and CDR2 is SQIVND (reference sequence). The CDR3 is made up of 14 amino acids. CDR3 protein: CASSITGGFYEQYF. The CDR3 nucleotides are TGTGCCAGTAGTATAACGGGAGGATTCTACGAGCAGTACTTC.

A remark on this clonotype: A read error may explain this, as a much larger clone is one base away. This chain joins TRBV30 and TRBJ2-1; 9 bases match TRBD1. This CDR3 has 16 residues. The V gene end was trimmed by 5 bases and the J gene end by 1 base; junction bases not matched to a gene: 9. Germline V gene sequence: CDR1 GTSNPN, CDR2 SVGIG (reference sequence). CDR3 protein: CAWGTGQGISYNEQFF. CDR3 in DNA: TGTGCCTGGGGTACCGGACAGGGGATTTCCTACAATGAGCAGTTCTTC.

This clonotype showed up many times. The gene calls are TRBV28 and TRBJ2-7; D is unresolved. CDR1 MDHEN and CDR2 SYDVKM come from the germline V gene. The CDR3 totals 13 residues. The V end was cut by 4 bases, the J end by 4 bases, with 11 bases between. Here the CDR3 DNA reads TGTGCCAGCAGTTCAGCCCTCCGATACGAGCAGTACTTC. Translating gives CASSSALRYEQYF. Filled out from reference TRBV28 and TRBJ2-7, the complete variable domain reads DVKVTQSSRYLVKRTGEKVFLECVQDMDHENMFWYRQDPGLGLRLIYFSYDVKMKEKGDIPEGYSVSREKKERFSLILESASTNQTSMYLCASSSALRYEQYFGPGTRLTVT.

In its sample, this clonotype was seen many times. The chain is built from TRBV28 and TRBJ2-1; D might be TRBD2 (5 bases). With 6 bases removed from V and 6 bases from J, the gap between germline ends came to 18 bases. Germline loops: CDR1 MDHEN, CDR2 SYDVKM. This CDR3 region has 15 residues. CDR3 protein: CASSPRLHRGNEQFF. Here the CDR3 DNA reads TGTGCCAGCAGCCCAAGACTCCACCGGGGCAATGAGCAGTTCTTC.

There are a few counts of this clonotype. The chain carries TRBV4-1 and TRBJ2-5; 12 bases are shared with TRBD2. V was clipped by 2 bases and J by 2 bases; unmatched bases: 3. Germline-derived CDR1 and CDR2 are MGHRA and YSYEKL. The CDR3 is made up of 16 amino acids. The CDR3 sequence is CASSQLTSGGQETQYF. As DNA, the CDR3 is TGCGCCAGCAGCCAACTGACTAGCGGGGGACAAGAGACCCAGTACTTC.

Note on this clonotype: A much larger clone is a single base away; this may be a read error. The CDR3 spells CASSPAQQPAANEKLFF. DNA of the CDR3: TGTGCCAGCTCACCGGCCCAACAGCCAGCAGCTAATGAAAAACTGTTTTTT. The rearrangement joins TRBV18 to TRBJ1-4; D not certain. Germline lookup yields CDR1 KGHSH and CDR2 LQKENI. V was pared by 3 bases and J by 3 bases, with 17 bases between. This CDR3 has 17 residues. The variable domain in full, completed from reference TRBV18 and TRBJ1-4, reads NAGVMQNPRHLVRRRGQEARLRCSPMKGHSHVYWYRQLPEEGLKFMVYLQKENIIDESGMPKERFSAEFPKEGPSILRIQQVVRGDSAAYFCASSPAQQPAANEKLFFGSGTQLSVL.

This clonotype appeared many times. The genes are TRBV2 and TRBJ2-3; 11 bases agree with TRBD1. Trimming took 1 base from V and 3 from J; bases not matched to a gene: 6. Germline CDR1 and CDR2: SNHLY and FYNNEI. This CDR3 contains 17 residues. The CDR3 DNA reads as TGTGCCAGCAGTGAAGTGGTTGGGACAGGGGGAACAGATACGCAGTATTTT. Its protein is CASSEVVGTGGTDTQYF.

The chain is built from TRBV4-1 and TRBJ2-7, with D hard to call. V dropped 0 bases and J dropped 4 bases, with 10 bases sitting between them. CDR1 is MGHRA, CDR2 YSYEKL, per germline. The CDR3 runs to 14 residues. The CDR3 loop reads CASSQDDLEYEQYF. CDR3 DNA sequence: TGCGCCAGCAGCCAAGACGATTTAGAGTACGAGCAGTACTTC.

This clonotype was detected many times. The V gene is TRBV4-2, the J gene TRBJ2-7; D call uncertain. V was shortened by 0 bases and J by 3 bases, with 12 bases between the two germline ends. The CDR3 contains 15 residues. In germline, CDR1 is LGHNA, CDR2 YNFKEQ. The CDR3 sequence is CASSQEIHRDYEQYF. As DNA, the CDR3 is TGTGCCAGCAGCCAAGAGATTCATCGCGACTACGAGCAGTACTTC.

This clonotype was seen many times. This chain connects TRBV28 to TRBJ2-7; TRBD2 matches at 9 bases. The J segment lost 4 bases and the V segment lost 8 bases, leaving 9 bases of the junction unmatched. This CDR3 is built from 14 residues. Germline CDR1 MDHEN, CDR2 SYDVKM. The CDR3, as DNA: TGTGCCAGCGAAAAGCGGGGGGTACGGTACGAGCAGTACTTC. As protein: CASEKRGVRYEQYF.

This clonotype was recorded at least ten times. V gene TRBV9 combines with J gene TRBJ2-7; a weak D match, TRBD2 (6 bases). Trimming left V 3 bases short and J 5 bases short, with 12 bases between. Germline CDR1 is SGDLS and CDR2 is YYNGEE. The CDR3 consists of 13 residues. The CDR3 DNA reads TGTGCCAGCAGCGAGTCCGGGGGTAACGAGCAGTACTTC. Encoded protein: CASSESGGNEQYF.

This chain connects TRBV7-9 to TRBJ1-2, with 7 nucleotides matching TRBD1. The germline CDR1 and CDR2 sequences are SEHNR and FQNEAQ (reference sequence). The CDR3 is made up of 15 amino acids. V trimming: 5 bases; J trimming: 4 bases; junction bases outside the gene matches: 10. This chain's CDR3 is CASSPSRGEGYGYTF. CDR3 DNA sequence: TGTGCCAGCAGCCCAAGCAGGGGGGAGGGCTATGGCTACACCTTC.

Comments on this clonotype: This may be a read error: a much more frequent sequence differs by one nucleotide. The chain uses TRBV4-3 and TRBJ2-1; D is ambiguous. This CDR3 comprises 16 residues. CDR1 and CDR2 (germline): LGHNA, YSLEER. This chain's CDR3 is CASSQDRASSYDEQFF. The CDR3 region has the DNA TGCGCCAGCAGCCAAGATAGGGCGAGCTCCTACGATGAGCAGTTCTTC.

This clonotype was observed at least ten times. In nucleotides, the CDR3 is TGCGCCAGCAGCTTGGTCGGGGTAAGGAACGAGCAGTACTTC. Amino acid sequence: CASSLVGVRNEQYF. The rearrangement uses TRBV5-1 and TRBJ2-7, with D possibly being TRBD2 (5 bases). Trimming shortened V by 0 bases and J by 5 bases, and 12 bases separated the two germline ends. Germline values: CDR1 SGHRS, CDR2 YFSETQ. The length of the CDR3 is 14 residues.

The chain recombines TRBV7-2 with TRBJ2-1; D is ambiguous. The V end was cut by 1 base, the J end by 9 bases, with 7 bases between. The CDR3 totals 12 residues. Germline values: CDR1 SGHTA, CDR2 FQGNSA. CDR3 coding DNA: TGTGCCAGCAGCTTAGGAGGAAGTGAGCAGTTCTTC. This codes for CASSLGGSEQFF.